This is a list of T cell receptor beta chains from one sample in a study of blood T cell repertoires in COVID-19. Data came from immunoSEQ multiplex PCR; TCRdb stores just in-frame clones and leaves some out. Of about 49,000 clones listed, around 90% are singletons. The sequencing input was peripheral blood. These receptors were collected from a man of 80 years or more with acute or convalescent COVID-19. Both conserved end residues are trimmed from each CDR3. The D gene is left open where the match is weak.

j_call: TRBJ2-1; v_call: TRBV30; d_call: .; cdr3_aa: AWKRTGGIDEQF
j_call: TRBJ1-4; v_call: TRBV12-3/TRBV12-4; d_call: .; cdr3_aa: ASSRTVREKLF
j_call: TRBJ1-1; v_call: TRBV5-1; d_call: .; cdr3_aa: ASSLEPGMNTEAF
j_call: TRBJ1-2; v_call: TRBV5-6; d_call: .; cdr3_aa: ASSSDRWGFYGYT
j_call: TRBJ1-5; v_call: TRBV18; d_call: .; cdr3_aa: ASSRGTVGSNQPQH
j_call: TRBJ2-7; v_call: TRBV18; d_call: TRBD2; cdr3_aa: ASSPPGGLVPDEQY
j_call: TRBJ2-3; v_call: TRBV7-2; d_call: TRBD2; cdr3_aa: ASSLRGGGNTQY
j_call: TRBJ1-4; v_call: TRBV5-1; d_call: TRBD1; cdr3_aa: ASSLGTGANNEKLF
j_call: TRBJ1-6; v_call: TRBV6-5; d_call: .; cdr3_aa: ASRKDGGDSPLH
j_call: TRBJ2-7; v_call: TRBV5-1; d_call: TRBD1; cdr3_aa: ASSSRTGGYEQY
j_call: TRBJ1-2; v_call: TRBV19; d_call: .; cdr3_aa: ATSGQLANYGYT
j_call: TRBJ2-1; v_call: TRBV2; d_call: .; cdr3_aa: ASSLLSYEGEQF
j_call: TRBJ1-6; v_call: TRBV3-1/TRBV3-2; d_call: TRBD1; cdr3_aa: ASSQPGTGLSPLH
j_call: TRBJ2-3; v_call: TRBV29-1; d_call: TRBD2; cdr3_aa: SVEGRRGITDTQY
j_call: TRBJ1-1; v_call: TRBV12-5; d_call: TRBD1; cdr3_aa: APLRDRGRGTEAF
j_call: TRBJ1-3; v_call: TRBV7-2; d_call: .; cdr3_aa: ASSSRGVSGNTIY
j_call: TRBJ1-2; v_call: TRBV10-3; d_call: .; cdr3_aa: AISGPGADYGYT
j_call: TRBJ1-6; v_call: TRBV6-5; d_call: TRBD1; cdr3_aa: ATNRGNSPLH
j_call: TRBJ1-2; v_call: TRBV7-3; d_call: .; cdr3_aa: ASSFGAGYGYT
j_call: TRBJ1-1; v_call: TRBV7-9; d_call: .; cdr3_aa: ASSGYRDTEAF
j_call: TRBJ2-4; v_call: TRBV7-2; d_call: TRBD1; cdr3_aa: ASSSGQWNIQY
j_call: TRBJ1-2; v_call: TRBV5-4; d_call: TRBD1; cdr3_aa: ASSLDTGGTRT
j_call: TRBJ1-5; v_call: TRBV4-2; d_call: TRBD1; cdr3_aa: ASSHGQGGNQPQH
j_call: TRBJ2-2; v_call: TRBV19; d_call: .; cdr3_aa: ASRMGGTGELF
j_call: TRBJ2-1; v_call: TRBV30; d_call: TRBD2; cdr3_aa: AWSVKRGGSSYNEQF
j_call: TRBJ2-7; v_call: TRBV29-1; d_call: TRBD1; cdr3_aa: SVVLGQGSYEQY
j_call: TRBJ2-6; v_call: TRBV3-1/TRBV3-2; d_call: .; cdr3_aa: ASSQEGLVANVLT
j_call: TRBJ2-3; v_call: TRBV24-1; d_call: TRBD2; cdr3_aa: ATSDLKRGGSGDTQY
j_call: TRBJ2-1; v_call: TRBV24-1; d_call: TRBD2; cdr3_aa: ATSDRSGGPSYNEQF
j_call: TRBJ2-2; v_call: TRBV27; d_call: TRBD2; cdr3_aa: ASRRGLAGGTGELF
j_call: TRBJ1-1; v_call: TRBV5-1; d_call: .; cdr3_aa: ASREEGNMEAF
j_call: TRBJ1-4; v_call: TRBV3-1/TRBV3-2; d_call: .; cdr3_aa: ASSLGVNNEKLF
j_call: TRBJ1-1; v_call: TRBV19; d_call: TRBD1; cdr3_aa: ASSPNGDRGNTEAF
j_call: TRBJ1-4; v_call: TRBV19; d_call: TRBD1; cdr3_aa: ASRTPGTGNEKLF
j_call: TRBJ1-2; v_call: TRBV2; d_call: .; cdr3_aa: ASSDGNFGTNYGYT
j_call: TRBJ1-6; v_call: TRBV12-3/TRBV12-4; d_call: TRBD1; cdr3_aa: ASSTGDNSPLH
j_call: TRBJ2-7; v_call: TRBV6-5; d_call: .; cdr3_aa: ASSYETGRVSYEQY
j_call: TRBJ1-6; v_call: TRBV19; d_call: .; cdr3_aa: ASSPTGSNSSPLH
j_call: TRBJ2-7; v_call: TRBV30; d_call: .; cdr3_aa: AWSVRGNRIYEQY
j_call: TRBJ1-1; v_call: TRBV7-9; d_call: .; cdr3_aa: ASSLGGGNTEAF
j_call: TRBJ1-2; v_call: TRBV5-1; d_call: TRBD1; cdr3_aa: ASGTGVGYGYT
j_call: TRBJ2-5; v_call: TRBV4-2; d_call: .; cdr3_aa: ASSRGLQGETQY
j_call: TRBJ1-6; v_call: TRBV6-5; d_call: .; cdr3_aa: ASSRTDLAPLH
j_call: TRBJ2-7; v_call: TRBV6-5; d_call: TRBD1; cdr3_aa: ASSLPGTGGSEQY
j_call: TRBJ1-5; v_call: TRBV15; d_call: .; cdr3_aa: ATSRITGEGKPQH
j_call: TRBJ2-7; v_call: TRBV5-6; d_call: .; cdr3_aa: ASSSGQPPYEQY
j_call: TRBJ1-1; v_call: TRBV4-1; d_call: .; cdr3_aa: ASSPGRRENTEAF
j_call: TRBJ2-1; v_call: TRBV3-1/TRBV3-2; d_call: TRBD1; cdr3_aa: ASTPDRGTYNEQF
j_call: TRBJ1-5; v_call: TRBV29-1; d_call: TRBD1; cdr3_aa: SVSDRATNQPQH
j_call: TRBJ2-3; v_call: TRBV6-1; d_call: TRBD2; cdr3_aa: ASSEEGTSGYTDTQY
j_call: TRBJ2-3; v_call: TRBV3-1/TRBV3-2; d_call: TRBD1; cdr3_aa: ASSPLGQGMGTQY
j_call: TRBJ2-6; v_call: TRBV7-9; d_call: TRBD1; cdr3_aa: ASRIPGQGAPGANVLT
j_call: TRBJ1-2; v_call: TRBV3-1/TRBV3-2; d_call: TRBD1; cdr3_aa: ASSQEDRGSRYT
j_call: TRBJ1-2; v_call: TRBV12-3/TRBV12-4; d_call: .; cdr3_aa: ASSLTAPVGYT
j_call: TRBJ1-2; v_call: TRBV18; d_call: .; cdr3_aa: ASSPSGSYGYT